Listed below are T cell receptor beta chains from one sample, sequenced in a study of PD-L1 blockade in urothelial cancer. Repertoires were generated with immunoSEQ multiplex PCR, while TCRdb's copy carries only in-frame clones and drops some. The table includes about 30,000 clones, less than 90% detected once. The sample consisted of PBMCs, taken around atezolizumab (anti-PD-L1) treatment. The receptors stem from a man between 65 and 85 years old with urothelial cancer. Both conserved end residues are part of each CDR3. The D gene is left open where the match is weak. Expanded clones are given a class, and other clones once, few, many or no size at all.

TRBV5-5	TRBJ2-3	.	.	TGTGCCAGCAGCTTTCGCGGAGGGGGGGTTGAGGATACGCAGTATTTT	CASSFRGGGVEDTQYF
TRBV27	TRBJ2-5	.	TRBD2	TGTGCCAGCAGCAAATCTAGCGGGGGGGTTTTCGGGACCCAGTACTTC	CASSKSSGGVFGTQYF
TRBV5-1	TRBJ2-3	.	.	TGCGCCAGCAGCTTGACCGGGGGACCCGCGAGCACAGATACGCAGTATTTT	CASSLTGGPASTDTQYF
TRBV18	TRBJ2-7	.	.	TGTGCCAGCTCACCCAACAGGGATTCCGAGCAGTACTTC	CASSPNRDSEQYF
TRBV11-1	TRBJ2-1	.	TRBD2	TGTGCCAGCAGCTTTAGCGGGGGGGGATACAATGAGCAGTTCTTC	CASSFSGGGYNEQFF
TRBV7-2	TRBJ2-7	.	TRBD2	TGTGCCAGCAGGGAGGGGTTTAATAGCGGGAGTTACGAGCAGTACTTC	CASREGFNSGSYEQYF
TRBV7-2	TRBJ2-7	.	TRBD2	TGTGCCAGCACCGTACTAGCGGGACGCGAGCAGTACTTC	CASTVLAGREQYF
TRBV18	TRBJ1-2	few	.	TGTGCCAGCTCACCACGGACAGATTATGGCTACACCTTC	CASSPRTDYGYTF
TRBV4-2	TRBJ2-7	.	.	TGTGCCAGCAGCCAAGATTTACAGGGCCGCGAGCAGTACTTC	CASSQDLQGREQYF
TRBV5-4	TRBJ1-4	.	TRBD1	TGTGCCAGCAGGTTGACAGGGGGTTCAACTAATGAAAAACTGTTTTTT	CASRLTGGSTNEKLFF
TRBV15	TRBJ1-3	.	.	TGTGCCACCAGCAGAGATCAGGGAAACACCATATATTTT	CATSRDQGNTIYF
TRBV20-1	TRBJ1-1	.	.	TGCAGTGCTAGCGGGAACACTGAAGCTTTCTTT	CSASGNTEAFF
TRBV21-1	TRBJ2-3	.	.	TGTGCCAGCTCAGCACCGGCGGAGCTGAACACAGATACGCAGTATTTT	CASSAPAELNTDTQYF
TRBV4-1	TRBJ2-3	.	.	TGCGCCAGCAGCCCGACAGAAGTTACAGATACGCAGTATTTT	CASSPTEVTDTQYF
TRBV4-3	TRBJ2-3	.	.	TGCGCCAGCAGCCAGGGACTCGGCACAGATACGCAGTATTTT	CASSQGLGTDTQYF
TRBV6-6	TRBJ1-1	.	.	TGTGCCAGCAGTTACCCTTTTGGGGGGGAGAACACTGAAGCTTTCTTT	CASSYPFGGENTEAFF
TRBV28	TRBJ1-2	.	.	TGTGCCAGCAGTTTTAGGGGCTATGGCTACACCTTC	CASSFRGYGYTF
TRBV28	TRBJ2-2	.	TRBD2	TGTGCCAGCAGTTTAAGGACTAGCGGGAGCGCCGGGGAGCTGTTTTTT	CASSLRTSGSAGELFF
TRBV19	TRBJ2-7	.	TRBD2	TGTGCCAGTAGTATCTCCGGGACTAGAGGCTACGAGCAGTACTTC	CASSISGTRGYEQYF
TRBV28	TRBJ2-7	.	TRBD2	TGTGCCAGCAGGACTAGCGGGGCCACCCCCTACGAGCAGTACTTC	CASRTSGATPYEQYF
TRBV10-3	TRBJ2-1	.	TRBD2	TGTGCCATCAGTGAAGCAGCGGGGCTATACAATGAGCAGTTCTTC	CAISEAAGLYNEQFF
TRBV29-1	TRBJ2-2	.	TRBD2	TGCAGCGTGACAAGCGGGAGATACACCGGGGAGCTGTTTTTT	CSVTSGRYTGELFF
TRBV5-6	TRBJ2-1	.	TRBD2	TGTGCCAGCAGCTTGGTGGTGACTAGCGCGTACAATGAGCAGTTCTTC	CASSLVVTSAYNEQFF
TRBV7-9	TRBJ1-5	once	TRBD1	TGTGCCAGCAGCTTGGGACAGCCTAATCAGCCCCAGCATTTT	CASSLGQPNQPQHF
TRBV5-8	TRBJ1-2	.	.	TGTGCCAGCAGCTTCGATCCAGGGGCCAACTATGGCTACACCTTC	CASSFDPGANYGYTF
TRBV7-2	TRBJ2-3	.	.	TGTGCCAGCAGCCCACTAGGAGAGTCAGATACGCAGTATTTT	CASSPLGESDTQYF
TRBV7-9	TRBJ2-3	.	TRBD2	TGTGCCAGCAGCTTATCCTCCGGACTAGTGGGGGTCACAGATACGCAGTATTTT	CASSLSSGLVGVTDTQYF
TRBV6-5	TRBJ1-1	.	TRBD1	TGTGCCAGCAGCGGGACAGGGGCGAACACTGAAGCTTTCTTT	CASSGTGANTEAFF
TRBV15	TRBJ1-5	.	TRBD1	TGTGCCACTCAGGGGGACTATCAGCCCCAGCATTTT	CATQGDYQPQHF
TRBV7-2	TRBJ2-3	.	TRBD1	TGTGCCAGCAGCGGCTGGACAGGGGGCACAGATACGCAGTATTTT	CASSGWTGGTDTQYF
TRBV29-1	TRBJ1-1	.	.	TGCAGCGTTGAGGACAGCGGGGCGGGGAGGTTT	CSVEDSGAGRF
TRBV11-2	TRBJ1-2	.	.	TGTGCCAGCAGCTTAACTGTTAACTATGGCTACACCTTC	CASSLTVNYGYTF
TRBV5-1	TRBJ1-4	once	.	TGCGCCAGCAGCTTGATGCCACAGGAGGGAAATGAAAAACTGTTTTTT	CASSLMPQEGNEKLFF
TRBV4-1	TRBJ2-1	once	.	TGCGCCAGCAGCCAAGGACTCGTAGACTCCTACAATGAGCAGTTCTTC	CASSQGLVDSYNEQFF
TRBV5-6	TRBJ1-1	.	.	TGTGCCAGCAGCGCAACAGGGTACACTGAAGCTTTCTTT	CASSATGYTEAFF
TRBV13	TRBJ2-1	.	TRBD2	TGTGCCAGCAGCTCCCGGGGACTAGCGGATGGGTACAATGAGCAGTTCTTC	CASSSRGLADGYNEQFF
TRBV5-1	TRBJ2-3	.	.	TGCGCCAGCAGCTCACAAAACACAGATACGCAGTATTTT	CASSSQNTDTQYF